A single sample is the source of the 10 T cell receptor beta chains below, sequenced in a study of cytomegalovirus exposure and HLA in healthy donors (dated by TCRdb to about 2017). Libraries were made using the immunoSEQ multiplex PCR assay. For the multiplex PCR, a mixture combining 60 forward primers for TCR Vbeta segments and 13 reverse primers for TCR Jbeta segments was used. In TCRdb, the immuneACCESS table is reduced to in-frame sequences with V and J assigned. These tables do not hold every clone; where another copy was compared, an unresolved V gene accounts for under half, and the others remain unexplained. This sample gives roughly 190,000 clones in total; about nine tenths of them show up just once. The ten top clones hold 1.1% of the sample. Sequences were obtained from PBMCs. All receptors derive from a boy younger than 10 in good health and CMV-seronegative.

There are a few counts of this clone. This chain uses TRBV11-2 with TRBJ2-5; TRBD2 agrees at 8 bases. Looked up from germline, CDR1 is SGHAT and CDR2 is FQNNGV. The CDR3 sequence is 15 residues long. V trimming: 5 bases; J trimming: 4 bases; junction bases outside the gene matches: 9. The CDR3 here is CASSGVSGGLETQYF. CDR3 sequence (DNA): TGTGCCAGCAGCGGAGTCAGCGGGGGATTAGAGACCCAGTACTTC.

The chain combines TRBV28 with TRBJ1-1; D gene uncertain. CDR3 length: 14 residues. Germline-derived CDR1 and CDR2 are MDHEN and SYDVKM. V was trimmed by 2 bases and J by 0 bases, leaving 7 bases between them. CDR3 in amino acids: CASSLSQMNTEAFF. The DNA of the CDR3 is TGTGCCAGCAGTTTAAGTCAGATGAACACTGAAGCTTTCTTT.

The CDR3: CASSSSDRGGGAFF. The DNA for the CDR3 is TGTGCCAGCAGCTCCTCGGACAGGGGGGGTGGGGCTTTCTTT. This chain links TRBV11-2 with TRBJ1-1; 10 positions agree with TRBD1. Germline CDR1 is SGHAT and CDR2 is FQNNGV. This CDR3 region has 14 residues. V gave up 4 bases and J gave up 11 bases; unmatched junction bases: 10.

This chain uses TRBV29-1 with TRBJ1-4; the D is unclear. Trimming cost V 4 bases and J 7 bases, with 13 bases left between them. The germline V gene encodes CDR1 SQVTM and CDR2 ANQGSEA. This CDR3 has 13 residues. The CDR3 nucleotides read TGCAGCGTTGCCGGCGGCGAACCTGAAAAACTGTTTTTT. This sequence encodes CSVAGGEPEKLFF.

V is TRBV9 and J is TRBJ1-4; weak D call: TRBD1 (6 bases). This CDR3 is 16 amino acids long. The germline V gene encodes CDR1 SGDLS and CDR2 YYNGEE. Trimming took off 2 bases at V and 8 bases at J, with 19 bases between the two ends. DNA for the CDR3: TGTGCCAGCAGCGTGGACAGCCAAACCCGGGGCGAAAAACTGTTTTTT. Protein sequence: CASSVDSQTRGEKLFF.

This clone was seen a single time. CDR3 region: CASSLRRTGLNTEAFF. CDR3 sequence (DNA): TGTGCCAGCAGCTTGAGGCGGACAGGATTAAACACTGAAGCTTTCTTT. The J gene is TRBJ1-1, the V gene TRBV5-6; 7 bases match TRBD1. CDR3 size: 16 residues. Unmatched junction bases numbered 8, after V lost 1 base and J lost 2 bases. The germline V gene has CDR1 SGHDT and CDR2 YYEEEE.

This chain uses TRBV19 with TRBJ2-7; 8 bases line up with TRBD1. V was clipped by 7 bases and J by 2 bases; unmatched bases: 4. Germline V gene lookup returns CDR1 LNHDA and CDR2 SQIVND (reference sequence). The CDR3 sequence is 13 residues long. CDR3: CASMRQGTYEQYF. CDR3 nucleotide sequence: TGTGCCAGTATGAGACAGGGGACCTACGAGCAGTACTTC.

V is TRBV5-1 and J is TRBJ1-1; the match to TRBD1 covers 7 bases. In germline, CDR1 is SGHRS, CDR2 YFSETQ. The CDR3 is made up of 14 amino acids. V shed 5 bases, J shed 6 bases, and the junction held 10 bases outside the gene matches. In nucleotides, the CDR3 is TGCGCCAGCAGAGGCACAGGGGTTAGGTCTGAAGCTTTCTTT. Its translation: CASRGTGVRSEAFF.

In regard to this clone: Within the sample, other DNA sequences also encode this same CDR3. The rearrangement joins TRBV7-9 to TRBJ2-7, with D unresolved. The CDR3 length is 11 residues. V gave up 5 bases and J gave up 4 bases, with 6 bases separating them. Germline CDR1 and CDR2: SEHNR and FQNEAQ (reference sequence). The CDR3 DNA sequence: TGTGCCAGCAGCCCGGTGTACGAGCAGTACTTC. This sequence encodes CASSPVYEQYF.

The rearrangement uses TRBV13 and TRBJ2-5; TRBD1 aligns across 10 bases. CDR1 is PRHDT, CDR2 FYEKMQ, per germline (reference sequence). The CDR3 runs to 15 residues. V lost 3 bases to trimming and J lost 5 bases; unmatched junction nucleotides: 6. The CDR3 reads CASSFTTGGGETQYF. The DNA for the CDR3 is TGTGCCAGCAGCTTCACGACAGGGGGCGGGGAGACCCAGTACTTC.